Listed below are T cell receptor beta chains from one sample, sequenced in a study of blood T cell repertoires in COVID-19. Some clones are missing from TCRdb's copy, which holds only in-frame ones; the method was immunoSEQ multiplex PCR. The table lists 110,000 or so clones, under 85% of them singletons. Material for sequencing was peripheral blood. The receptor set was obtained from a woman aged 70-85 years with acute or convalescent COVID-19. Both conserved end residues are trimmed from each CDR3. A D gene is named only where the DNA matches it firmly.

d_gene | j_gene | v_gene | len | CDR3aa
TRBD1 | TRBJ1-5 | TRBV28 | 12 | ASNRGTVNQPQH
TRBD1 | TRBJ1-2 | TRBV4-1 | 12 | ASRAPGTAYGYT
- | TRBJ1-5 | TRBV28 | 13 | ASSLGQGFWQPQH
- | TRBJ2-1 | TRBV27 | 14 | ASSPALAFGGNEQF
TRBD1 | TRBJ1-4 | TRBV18 | 16 | ASSPVDAGGAGREKLF
TRBD1 | TRBJ2-5 | TRBV4-1 | 15 | ASSQEGWDREKETQY
TRBD1 | TRBJ1-5 | TRBV5-5 | 15 | ASSLRVLTGGSQPQH
- | TRBJ1-6 | TRBV4-2 | 14 | ASSHTGRTYNSPLH
- | TRBJ2-3 | TRBV7-8 | 14 | ASSPRVAGATDTQY
- | TRBJ2-1 | TRBV11-1 | 14 | ASSLGGRSKYNEQF
- | TRBJ1-2 | TRBV5-6 | 13 | ASSLLGASDYGYT
- | TRBJ2-3 | TRBV7-9 | 13 | ASSRESGGTDTQY
- | TRBJ1-5 | TRBV21-1 | 15 | ASSKGPGQGACEPQH
- | TRBJ1-1 | TRBV12-3/TRBV12-4 | 10 | ASSLLPPEAF
- | TRBJ2-2 | TRBV24-1 | 13 | ATGSGLPNTGELF
- | TRBJ1-1 | TRBV6-5 | 14 | ASSYTGTHRVTEAF
TRBD1 | TRBJ1-2 | TRBV13 | 11 | ASSSRTGYGYT
- | TRBJ2-7 | TRBV28 | 18 | ASSSRAVLWGRRQAYEQY
- | TRBJ2-7 | TRBV14 | 14 | ASSQTSGRADYEQY
TRBD1 | TRBJ1-5 | TRBV4-2 | 16 | ASSQATPRGMNNQPQH
- | TRBJ2-1 | TRBV28 | 14 | ASTSVFIRPYNEQF
- | TRBJ2-6 | TRBV6-5 | 13 | ASSYEHSGANVLT
TRBD1 | TRBJ1-2 | TRBV4-3 | 14 | ASSQERGQGAIGYT
TRBD2 | TRBJ2-3 | TRBV30 | 16 | AWSVSPGLAGGSDTQY
TRBD1 | TRBJ1-4 | TRBV15 | 13 | ATSRVRGIGEKLF
- | TRBJ2-5 | TRBV9 | 13 | ASSVEGGGRGTQY
TRBD1 | TRBJ1-2 | TRBV9 | 11 | ASSVEGGRGYT
- | TRBJ1-2 | TRBV5-1 | 13 | ASKETTGSNYGYT
- | TRBJ2-7 | TRBV15 | 12 | ATSRGSSVGEQY
- | TRBJ1-5 | TRBV15 | 11 | ATSPQGFQPQH
TRBD2 | TRBJ2-1 | TRBV6-5 | 13 | ASSLPVAGGSEQF
- | TRBJ2-2 | TRBV6-5 | 12 | ASKSQSNTGELF
TRBD1 | TRBJ2-5 | TRBV28 | 12 | ASTSPGQQETQY
TRBD2 | TRBJ2-2 | TRBV19 | 14 | ASKRTSGGNTGELF
- | TRBJ1-5 | TRBV2 | 13 | ASTREGGRVQPQH
- | TRBJ1-2 | TRBV2 | 10 | ASRENRDGYT
TRBD1 | TRBJ1-6 | TRBV30 | 10 | AWDRGPSPLH